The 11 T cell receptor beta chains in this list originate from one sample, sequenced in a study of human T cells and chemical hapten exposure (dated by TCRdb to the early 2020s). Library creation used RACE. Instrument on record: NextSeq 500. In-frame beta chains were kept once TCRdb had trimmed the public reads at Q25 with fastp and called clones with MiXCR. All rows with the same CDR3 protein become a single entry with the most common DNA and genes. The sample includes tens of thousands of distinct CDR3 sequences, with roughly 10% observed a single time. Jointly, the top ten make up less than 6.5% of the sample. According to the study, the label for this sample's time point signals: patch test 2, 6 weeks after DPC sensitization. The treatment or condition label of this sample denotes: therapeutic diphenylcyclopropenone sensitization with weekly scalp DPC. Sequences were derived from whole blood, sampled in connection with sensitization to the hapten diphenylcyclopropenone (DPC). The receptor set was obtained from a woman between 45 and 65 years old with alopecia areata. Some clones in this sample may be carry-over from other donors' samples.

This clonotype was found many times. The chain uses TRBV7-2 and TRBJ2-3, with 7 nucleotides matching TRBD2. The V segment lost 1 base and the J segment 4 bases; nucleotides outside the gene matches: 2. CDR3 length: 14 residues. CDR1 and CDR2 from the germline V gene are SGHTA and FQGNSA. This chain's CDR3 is CASSLGGSADTQYF. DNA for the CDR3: TGTGCCAGCAGCTTAGGCGGGAGCGCAGATACGCAGTATTTT.

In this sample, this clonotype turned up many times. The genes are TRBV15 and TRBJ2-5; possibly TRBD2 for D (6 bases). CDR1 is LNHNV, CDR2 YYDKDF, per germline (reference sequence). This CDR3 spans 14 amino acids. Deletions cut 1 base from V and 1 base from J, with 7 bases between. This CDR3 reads CATSRGDSQETQYF. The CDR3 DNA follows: TGTGCCACCAGCAGAGGGGACTCCCAAGAGACCCAGTACTTC.

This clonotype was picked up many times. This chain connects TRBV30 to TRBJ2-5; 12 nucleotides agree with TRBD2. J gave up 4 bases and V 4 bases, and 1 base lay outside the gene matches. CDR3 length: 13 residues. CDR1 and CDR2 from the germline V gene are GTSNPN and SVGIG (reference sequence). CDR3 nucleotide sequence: TGTGCCTGGACTAGCGGGAGGGGAGAGACCCAGTACTTC. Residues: CAWTSGRGETQYF.

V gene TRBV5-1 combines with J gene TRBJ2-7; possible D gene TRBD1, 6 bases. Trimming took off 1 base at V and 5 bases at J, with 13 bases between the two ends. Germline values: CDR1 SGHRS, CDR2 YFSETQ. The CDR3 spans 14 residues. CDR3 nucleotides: TGCGCCAGCAGCTTGCGACAGGCTTTCGACGAGCAGTACTTC. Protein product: CASSLRQAFDEQYF.

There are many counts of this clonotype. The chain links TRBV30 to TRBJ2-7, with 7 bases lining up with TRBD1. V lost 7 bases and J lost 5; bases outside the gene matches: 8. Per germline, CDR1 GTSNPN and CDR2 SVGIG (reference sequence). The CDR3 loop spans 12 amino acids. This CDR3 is CAYQTGMDEQYF. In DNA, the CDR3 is TGTGCCTACCAGACAGGGATGGACGAGCAGTACTTC.

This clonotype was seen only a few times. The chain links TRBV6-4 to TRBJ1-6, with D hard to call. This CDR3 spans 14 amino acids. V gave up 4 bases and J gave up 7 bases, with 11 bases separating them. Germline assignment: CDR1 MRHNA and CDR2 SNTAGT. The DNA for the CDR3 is TGTGCCAGCAGTGTAGACGGACGAAATTCACCCCTCCACTTT. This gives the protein CASSVDGRNSPLHF.

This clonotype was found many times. The CDR3 nucleotides are TGTGCCAGCAGCCCTAGCGGCTACTACAATGAGCAGTTCTTC. It is translated as CASSPSGYYNEQFF. The V gene is TRBV3-1, the J gene TRBJ2-1; 7 bases agree with TRBD2. Trimming cost V 4 bases and J 3 bases; bases outside gene matches: 3. The V gene's germline CDR1 is LGHDT and CDR2 YNNKEL (reference sequence). The CDR3 is made up of 14 amino acids.

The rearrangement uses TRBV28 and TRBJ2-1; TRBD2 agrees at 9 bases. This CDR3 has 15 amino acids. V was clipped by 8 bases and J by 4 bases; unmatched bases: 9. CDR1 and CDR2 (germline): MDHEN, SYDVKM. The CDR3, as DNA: TGTGCCAGCGCCCCTCCCAGCGGGAGGTACAATGAGCAGTTCTTC. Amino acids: CASAPPSGRYNEQFF.

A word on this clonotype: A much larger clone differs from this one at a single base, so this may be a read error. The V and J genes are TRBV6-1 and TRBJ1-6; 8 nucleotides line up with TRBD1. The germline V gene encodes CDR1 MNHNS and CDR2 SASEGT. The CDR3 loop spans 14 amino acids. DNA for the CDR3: TGTGCCAGCAGGGGGACAGGCAGAAATTCATCCCTCCACTTT. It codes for CASRGTGRNSSLHF.

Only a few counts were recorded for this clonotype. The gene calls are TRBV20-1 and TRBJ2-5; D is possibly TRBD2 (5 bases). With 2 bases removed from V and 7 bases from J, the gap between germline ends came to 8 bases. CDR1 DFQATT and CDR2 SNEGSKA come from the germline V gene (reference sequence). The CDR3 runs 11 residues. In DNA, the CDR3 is TGCAGTGCTAGACCCGGGGTGACCCAGTACTTC. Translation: CSARPGVTQYF.

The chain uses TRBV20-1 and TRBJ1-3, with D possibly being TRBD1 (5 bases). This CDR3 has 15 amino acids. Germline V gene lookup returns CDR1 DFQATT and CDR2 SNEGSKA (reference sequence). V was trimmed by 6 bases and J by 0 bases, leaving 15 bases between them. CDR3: CSARLTATSGNTIYF. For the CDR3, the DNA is TGCAGTGCCAGATTGACAGCAACCTCTGGAAACACCATATATTTT.